These 30 T cell receptor beta chains share one sample of origin, sequenced in a study of T cell repertoires in cytomegalovirus infection. From the reads, TCRdb called clonotypes with MiXCR, one entry per CDR3 protein. In the table there are 500,000 to 600,000 distinct CDR3 sequences, approximately 15% of which are singletons. Material: CD8+ T cells from PBMCs. Every receptor here comes from a human donor in good health (CMV status not recorded). Some clones in this sample may be carry-over from other donors' samples.

The gene calls are TRBV27 and TRBJ2-1; 8 positions agree with TRBD2. CDR1 MNHEY and CDR2 SMNVEV come from the germline V gene (reference sequence). This CDR3 region has 16 residues. J was trimmed by 0 bases and V by 3 bases; bases with no gene match: 4. The CDR3 reads CASSLYSGDSYNEQFF. The CDR3 region has the DNA TGTGCCAGCAGTTTGTATAGCGGGGACTCCTACAATGAGCAGTTCTTC.

This clonotype was counted between two and nine times. The gene calls are TRBV10-3 and TRBJ2-5, with 9 bases identical to TRBD2. Germline trimming cut 3 bases from V and 4 bases from J; bases unmatched to any gene: 12. The germline CDR1 and CDR2 sequences are ENHRY and SYGVKD. There are 17 residues in the CDR3. CDR3: CAISDPAGSGSSETQYF. The CDR3 region has the DNA TGTGCCATCAGTGACCCGGCGGGTAGCGGGAGTTCAGAGACCCAGTACTTC.

The genes are TRBV27 and TRBJ2-2; 7 positions match TRBD2. The CDR3 covers 16 residues. Germline loops: CDR1 MNHEY, CDR2 SMNVEV (reference sequence). Trimming took 3 bases from V and 6 from J; bases not matched to a gene: 10. The CDR3: CASSFIGREGPGELFF. The CDR3 DNA is TGTGCCAGCAGTTTTATAGGGAGGGAGGGCCCCGGGGAGCTGTTTTTT.

This clonotype was found many times. The chain employs TRBV7-9 and TRBJ1-1; D is unclear. This CDR3 spans 15 amino acids. The germline V gene encodes CDR1 SEHNR and CDR2 FQNEAQ (reference sequence). V lost 5 bases to trimming and J lost 6 bases, with 19 bases between them. Here the CDR3 reads CASSPPMRDRPEAFF. The CDR3 DNA reads as TGTGCCAGCAGCCCTCCCATGCGGGATCGGCCTGAAGCTTTCTTT.

The sample holds a few counts of this clonotype. The chain is built from TRBV15 and TRBJ2-7; 8 nucleotides match TRBD1. The V gene's germline CDR1 is LNHNV and CDR2 YYDKDF (reference sequence). V lost 6 bases, J lost 3 bases, and 4 bases stayed unmatched. This CDR3 contains 13 residues. In nucleotides, the CDR3 is TGTGCCACCAGTATAGACAGGGGCTACGAGCAGTACTTC. Its protein is CATSIDRGYEQYF.

In its sample, this clonotype was seen a few times. This rearrangement joins TRBV4-1 to TRBJ2-1; tentatively, D is TRBD1 (5 bases). The CDR3 is 12 amino acids. CDR1 is MGHRA and CDR2 is YSYEKL in the germline V gene. Trimming removed 6 bases from V and 8 bases from J, with 11 bases in between. The CDR3 region has the DNA TGCGCCAGCAGTTCCCTCAGGGATGAGCAGTTCTTC. Translated, it gives CASSSLRDEQFF.

The CDR3 sequence is CSARDREGGSQSPLHF. The CDR3, as DNA: TGCAGTGCTAGAGATCGGGAGGGAGGGTCTCAATCACCCCTCCACTTT. The rearrangement links TRBV20-1 to TRBJ1-6; D is unclear. With 0 bases removed from V and 10 bases from J, the gap between germline ends came to 19 bases. CDR1 is DFQATT and CDR2 is SNEGSKA in the germline V gene (reference sequence). CDR3 length equals 16 residues.

The chain couples TRBV5-5 to TRBJ1-1; 8 nucleotides agree with TRBD1. Germline trimming cut 3 bases from V and 4 bases from J; bases unmatched to any gene: 8. The CDR3 covers 15 residues. Germline V CDR1 and CDR2: SGHKS, YYEKEE (reference sequence). The CDR3 is CASSSTGERGTEAFF. The DNA of the CDR3 is TGTGCCAGCAGCTCGACAGGGGAGAGGGGCACTGAAGCTTTCTTT. Filled out from reference TRBV5-5 and TRBJ1-1, the complete variable domain reads DAGVTQSPTHLIKTRGQQVTLRCSPISGHKSVSWYQQVLGQGPQFIFQYYEKEERGRGNFPDRFSARQFPNYSSELNVNALLLGDSALYLCASSSTGERGTEAFFGQGTRLTVV.

The rearrangement joins TRBV3-1 to TRBJ2-3; TRBD2 agrees at 8 bases. Germline CDR1 is LGHDT and CDR2 is YNNKEL (reference sequence). J gave up 6 bases and V 1 base, and 15 bases lay outside the gene matches. The CDR3 runs to 18 residues. This CDR3 is CASSQVRPSGYSSDTQYF. The CDR3 DNA is TGTGCCAGCAGCCAAGTTCGTCCTAGCGGGTACTCTTCGGATACGCAGTATTTT.

This clonotype was recorded a few times. A read error may be the cause here, since a much bigger clone is one base away. This chain uses TRBV7-4 with TRBJ2-1, with D maybe TRBD1 (7 bases). Germline V gene lookup returns CDR1 SGHVT and CDR2 SQSDAQ. The CDR3 length is 11 residues. CDR3 sequence (DNA): TGTGCCAGCACAGGGGGGAATGAGCAGTGCTTC. This gives the protein CASTGGNEQCF.

This clonotype was counted a few times. The chain recombines TRBV4-1 with TRBJ2-2; D possibly corresponds to TRBD1 (5 bases). In germline, CDR1 is MGHRA, CDR2 YSYEKL. There are 14 residues in the CDR3. The V and J ends lost 6 bases and 1 base respectively, with 9 bases between them. CDR3 in DNA: TGCGCCAGCAGTCGGACAAAGAACACCGGGGAGCTGTTTTTT. This translates into CASSRTKNTGELFF.

This clonotype was seen many times. This sequence joins TRBV20-1 and TRBJ2-1, with 15 bases matching TRBD2. CDR3 length: 20 amino acids. V trimming: 2 bases; J trimming: 0 bases; junction bases outside the gene matches: 11. Germline V lookup: CDR1 DFQATT, CDR2 SNEGSKA (reference sequence). CDR3 amino acids: CSARPSPGLAGGDSYNEQFF. The CDR3 nucleotides are TGCAGTGCTAGACCATCTCCGGGACTAGCGGGAGGAGACTCCTACAATGAGCAGTTCTTC.

The chain joins TRBV3-1 to TRBJ2-7, with 8 bases identical to TRBD2. This CDR3 contains 14 residues. CDR1 is LGHDT and CDR2 is YNNKEL in the germline V gene (reference sequence). The junction had 3 bases not matched to a gene; V was cut back by 4 bases and J by 1 base. The CDR3 DNA follows: TGTGCCAGCAGCCCGATAGCGGGATCCTACGAGCAGTACTTC. As protein: CASSPIAGSYEQYF.

This clonotype was found many times. The chain recombines TRBV7-8 with TRBJ2-2, with D unclear. There are 15 residues in the CDR3. Germline V gives CDR1 SGHVS, CDR2 FQNEAQ. The V end was cut by 3 bases, the J end by 2 bases, with 10 bases between. This CDR3 is CASSFGGLNTGELFF. CDR3 sequence (DNA): TGTGCCAGCAGCTTCGGCGGTCTAAACACCGGGGAGCTGTTTTTT.

As regards this clonotype: This clone may be a read error of a much larger clone one base away. The chain is built from TRBV5-1 and TRBJ2-7; 12 bases are a match to TRBD2. There are 17 residues in the CDR3. The germline V gene encodes CDR1 SGHRS and CDR2 YFSETQ. V lost 1 base to trimming and J lost 2 bases; unmatched junction nucleotides: 7. The CDR3 DNA reads TGCGCCAGCAGCTTGAACCGACTAGCGGGAGCACCCTACGAGCAGTACTTC. Protein sequence: CASSLNRLAGAPYEQYF.

This clonotype was seen many times. This sequence joins TRBV28 and TRBJ2-7; D uncertain. This CDR3 comprises 15 residues. Looked up from germline, CDR1 is MDHEN and CDR2 is SYDVKM. Trimming pared 2 bases from V and 0 bases from J, leaving 11 bases between. DNA of the CDR3: TGTGCCAGCAGTTTAGAAGCAGGAAACTCCTACGAGCAGTACTTC. Its protein is CASSLEAGNSYEQYF.

This clonotype has a handful of counts. The chain uses TRBV30 and TRBJ2-7, with 7 bases aligning to TRBD1. Per germline, CDR1 GTSNPN and CDR2 SVGIG (reference sequence). V lost 5 bases and J lost 5; bases outside the gene matches: 3. This CDR3 spans 11 amino acids. The CDR3 sequence: CAWGTVNEQYF. CDR3 DNA: TGTGCCTGGGGGACAGTGAACGAGCAGTACTTC.

This clonotype was picked up many times. The rearrangement uses TRBV7-9 and TRBJ2-7, with D possibly TRBD1 on 7 matching bases. V lost 4 bases, J lost 4 bases, and 17 bases lay in between. The CDR3 totals 15 residues. The germline gives CDR1 SEHNR, CDR2 FQNEAQ (reference sequence). The CDR3 region is CASSSPGGDSYEQYF. CDR3 coding DNA: TGTGCCAGCAGCTCCCCCGGCGGGGACAGTTACGAGCAGTACTTC.

This rearrangement joins TRBV11-2 to TRBJ1-1; no reliable D call. The CDR3 runs 14 residues. Germline V gene sequence: CDR1 SGHAT, CDR2 FQNNGV. V was pared by 6 bases and J by 1 base, with 12 bases between. The CDR3 DNA reads as TGTGCCAGCAGTTTATGGGTTGGGAACACTGAAGCTTTCTTT. Translating it yields CASSLWVGNTEAFF.

This clonotype was observed a handful of times. The chain combines TRBV27 with TRBJ1-6, with D possibly TRBD1 on 5 matching bases. The V and J ends lost 7 bases and 3 bases respectively, with 13 bases between them. The CDR3 length is 15 residues. Germline CDR1 MNHEY, CDR2 SMNVEV (reference sequence). CDR3 DNA sequence: TGTGCCAGCAAACCGGCAGGGCGCTATAATTCACCCCTCCACTTT. This encodes CASKPAGRYNSPLHF.

The J gene is TRBJ2-1, the V gene TRBV5-1, with D perhaps TRBD2 (5 bases). The V gene lost 2 bases and the J gene lost 9 bases, with 9 bases spanning the gap. The CDR3 runs 12 residues. Germline assignment: CDR1 SGHRS and CDR2 YFSETQ. The CDR3 loop reads CASSLTRAEQFF. CDR3 in DNA: TGCGCCAGCAGCTTAACTAGAGCTGAGCAGTTCTTC.

This clonotype was recorded a few times. V gene TRBV27 combines with J gene TRBJ2-2; 10 nucleotides align to TRBD1. Trimming cost V 4 bases and J 3 bases; bases outside gene matches: 5. This CDR3 comprises 16 residues. CDR1 and CDR2 (germline): MNHEY, SMNVEV (reference sequence). Here the CDR3 DNA reads TGTGCCAGCAGTTCAATCGGGACAGGGGACACCGGGGAGCTGTTTTTT. This sequence encodes CASSSIGTGDTGELFF.

This clonotype came up many times. This chain links TRBV19 with TRBJ2-7, with D perhaps being TRBD1 or TRBD2 (5 bases each). Germline values: CDR1 LNHDA, CDR2 SQIVND (reference sequence). Trimming took 5 bases from V and 7 from J, leaving 12 bases between them. This CDR3 has 12 amino acids. Here the CDR3 DNA reads TGTGCCAGTAGTGTGGGACGTCGAGAGCAGTACTTC. It translates to CASSVGRREQYF.

The table lists this clonotype with many counts. The V gene is TRBV7-3, the J gene TRBJ1-1, with 7 bases that match TRBD1. Germline CDR1 SGHTA, CDR2 FQGTGA. The CDR3 runs to 16 residues. V was clipped by 5 bases and J by 0 bases; unmatched bases: 9. Here the CDR3 DNA reads TGTGCCAGCAGCCTGCAGGGCAGGGGGATGAACACTGAAGCTTTCTTT. Protein: CASSLQGRGMNTEAFF.

The CDR3 nucleotides read TGTGCCAGCGGGGGGGGGGGGACCGGGGAGCTGTTTTTT. Translating it yields CASGGGGTGELFF. V gene TRBV9 combines with J gene TRBJ2-2; the match to TRBD2 covers 7 bases. Germline CDR1 SGDLS, CDR2 YYNGEE. The CDR3 has 13 residues. Trimming at V came to 7 bases and at J to 5 bases, leaving 5 bases not matched to a gene.

The table lists this clonotype with a few counts. V and J are TRBV10-2 and TRBJ2-3, with D unclear. The germline V and J ends were trimmed by 7 bases and 0 bases, with 14 bases remaining between them. Per the germline V gene, CDR1 is WSHSY and CDR2 is SAAADI. The CDR3 is 15 residues long. CDR3 sequence: CASTRILTSTDTQYF. As DNA, the CDR3 is TGCGCCAGCACCAGAATTCTGACTAGCACAGATACGCAGTATTTT.

Many counts were recorded for this clonotype. This chain uses TRBV6-5 with TRBJ2-5; possibly TRBD2 for D (6 bases). Germline loops: CDR1 MNHEY, CDR2 SVGAGI. With 5 bases removed from V and 3 bases from J, the gap between germline ends came to 16 bases. This CDR3 spans 15 amino acids. This CDR3 reads CASSAEGWEEETQYF. CDR3 bases: TGTGCCAGCAGTGCCGAAGGGTGGGAGGAAGAGACCCAGTACTTC.

This chain connects TRBV9 to TRBJ2-2, with TRBD2 matching over 7 bases. The V gene end was trimmed by 4 bases and the J gene end by 3 bases; junction bases not matched to a gene: 12. The length of the CDR3 is 17 residues. From germline, CDR1 is SGDLS and CDR2 YYNGEE. The CDR3 nucleotides read TGTGCCAGCAGCTCCCCCCGGGGCGCGGGGGACACCGGGGAGCTGTTTTTT. Protein sequence: CASSSPRGAGDTGELFF.

The chain joins TRBV6-5 to TRBJ2-5, with 7 bases aligning to TRBD1. Trimming at V came to 0 bases and at J to 9 bases, leaving 4 bases not matched to a gene. This CDR3 spans 13 amino acids. Germline values: CDR1 MNHEY, CDR2 SVGAGI. CDR3 loop: CASSYSDRLSQYF. CDR3 DNA: TGTGCCAGCAGTTACTCGGACAGGCTGTCCCAGTACTTC.

This clonotype was seen at least ten times. The chain joins TRBV7-2 to TRBJ2-1; the match to TRBD2 covers 14 bases. J lost 4 bases, V lost 1 base, and 9 bases had no gene match. The CDR3 sequence is 19 residues long. Germline lookup yields CDR1 SGHTA and CDR2 FQGNSA. CDR3 protein: CASSLVAGTSGGGYNEQFF. The DNA for the CDR3 is TGTGCCAGCAGCTTAGTCGCCGGGACTAGCGGGGGCGGGTACAATGAGCAGTTCTTC.